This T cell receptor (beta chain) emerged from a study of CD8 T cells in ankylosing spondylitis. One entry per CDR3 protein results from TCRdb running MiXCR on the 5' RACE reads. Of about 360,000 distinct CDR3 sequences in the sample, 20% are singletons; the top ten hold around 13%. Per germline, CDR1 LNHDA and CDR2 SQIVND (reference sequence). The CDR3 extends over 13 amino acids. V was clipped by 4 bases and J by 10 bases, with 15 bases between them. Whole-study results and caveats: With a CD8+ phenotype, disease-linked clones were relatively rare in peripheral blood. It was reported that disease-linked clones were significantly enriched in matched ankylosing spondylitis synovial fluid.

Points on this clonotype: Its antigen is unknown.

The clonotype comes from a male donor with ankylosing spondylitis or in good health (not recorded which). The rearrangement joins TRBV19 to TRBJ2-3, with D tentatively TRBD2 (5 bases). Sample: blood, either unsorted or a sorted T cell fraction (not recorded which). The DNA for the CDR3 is TGTGCCAGTAGTACCCCACTAGACCACGCGCAGTATTTT. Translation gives CASSTPLDHAQYF.